The next 3 T cell receptor beta chains were all read from a single sample in a study of CD8 T cells in Susac syndrome (dated by TCRdb to between 2018 and 2020). To prepare the library, the immunoSEQ multiplex PCR assay was applied. RNA was extracted using the RNeasy kit, and roughly 0.5 to 1 microgram was reverse transcribed with random hexamers. Through fastp at Q25 and MiXCR, TCRdb rebuilt clones from the public reads, retaining in-frame beta chains. Rows with a matching CDR3 protein are joined into one entry that keeps the most common DNA and genes. The sample table shows some 450,000 distinct CDR3 sequences, and around 85% are seen once. The ten largest clones represent 0.09% to 0.15% of the sample. Sequences were obtained from CD8+ T cells from PBMCs. Source of these receptors: a human donor with multiple sclerosis.

Here the CDR3 DNA reads TGTGCCAGCAGAATTGACAGGTATGGCAATCAGCCCCAGCATTTT. As protein: CASRIDRYGNQPQHF. The chain has TRBV27 and TRBJ1-5, with D perhaps TRBD1 (6 bases). Germline loops: CDR1 MNHEY, CDR2 SMNVEV (reference sequence). V lost 6 bases and J 2 bases, leaving 14 bases between the germline ends. This CDR3 region has 15 residues.

Only a few counts were recorded for this clonotype. The chain is built from TRBV5-6 and TRBJ1-1, with 9 positions matching TRBD1. The CDR3 is made up of 15 amino acids. Germline CDR1 SGHDT, CDR2 YYEEEE. J was trimmed by 3 bases and V by 0 bases; bases with no gene match: 3. The DNA for the CDR3 is TGTGCCAGCAGCTTGGGTGGGACAGGGTACACTGAAGCTTTCTTT. This gives the protein CASSLGGTGYTEAFF.

The CDR3 spells CASSLLRERPDNEQFF. CDR3 DNA sequence: TGTGCCAGCAGTTTATTAAGGGAACGGCCTGACAATGAGCAGTTCTTC. The J gene is TRBJ2-1, the V gene TRBV27, with D uncertain. Germline V gene sequence: CDR1 MNHEY, CDR2 SMNVEV (reference sequence). V gave up 1 base and J gave up 5 bases, with 15 bases separating them. CDR3 length: 16 residues.